Listed below are T cell receptor beta chains from one sample, sequenced in a study. MiXCR, run by TCRdb on the RT-PCR reads, gives a single entry per CDR3 protein. Found here are about 680,000 distinct CDR3 sequences, approximately 14% of them singletons; the top ten hold roughly 3.9%. The sample was memory CD4+ T cells from blood. The receptors were gathered from a female donor in good health, serving as a healthy control. Both conserved end residues are part of each CDR3. D genes are given only for firm matches. The listing skips clone size in some rows; elsewhere it reads once, few, many or a size class.

v_call	clone_size	j_call	d_call	cdr3_nt	cdr3_aa
TRBV28	many	TRBJ2-1	TRBD2	TGTGCCAGCAGTATCTTGAGGGAGGGTGAGCAGTTCTTC	CASSILREGEQFF
TRBV6-5	few	TRBJ1-5	TRBD1	TGTGCCATCAGGCCGACAGGGGCTCAGCCCCAGCATTTT	CAIRPTGAQPQHF
TRBV20-1	many	TRBJ1-5	NA	TGCAGTGCTGGGGGTGGGTTCCAGCCCCAGCATTTT	CSAGGGFQPQHF
TRBV14	NA	TRBJ2-5	TRBD2	TGTGCCAGCAGCCAAGGGGTCGGGAGGGCCAACCTCCGGCAAGAGACCCAGTACTTC	CASSQGVGRANLRQETQYF
TRBV6-5	many	TRBJ2-3	TRBD1	TGTGCCAGCAGACGACAGGGGGCAGATACGCAGTATTTT	CASRRQGADTQYF
TRBV20-1	NA	TRBJ1-6	NA	TGCAGTGCTAGAAAGAACTCCTATAATTCACCCCTCCACTTT	CSARKNSYNSPLHF
TRBV7-8	NA	TRBJ1-2	NA	TGTGCCAGCAGCTACACGCTTAACTATGGCTACACCTTC	CASSYTLNYGYTF
TRBV7-6	few	TRBJ2-5	TRBD1	TGTGCCAGTATGGGACAGGGAGGAGAGACCCAGTACTTC	CASMGQGGETQYF
TRBV2	few	TRBJ1-2	NA	TGTGCCAGCAGGGCCGGCCCTTCAGGTGGCTACACCTTC	CASRAGPSGGYTF
TRBV7-9	NA	TRBJ1-1	TRBD1	TGTGCCAGCAGCTCGACAGGGGTGGAGACTGAAGCTTTCTTT	CASSSTGVETEAFF
TRBV7-2	NA	TRBJ1-5	NA	TGTGCCAGCAGCTTACGGGTAGGTTCGGAACAGCCCCAGCATTTT	CASSLRVGSEQPQHF
TRBV2	NA	TRBJ1-3	NA	TGTGCCAGCAGTGCCAACTCTGGAAACACCATATATTTT	CASSANSGNTIYF
TRBV20-1	NA	TRBJ2-5	TRBD1	TGCAGTGCAAAGGCGGTGACAGGGGGTCCTCAAGAGACCCAGTACTTC	CSAKAVTGGPQETQYF
TRBV15	many	TRBJ2-2	NA	TGTGCCACCAGCATAGGGCGGAGTAGTGCCGGGGAGCTGTTTTTT	CATSIGRSSAGELFF
TRBV5-1	many	TRBJ2-7	NA	TGCGCCAGCAGCGAGGCAGAATCCTACGAGCAGTACTTC	CASSEAESYEQYF
TRBV7-7	NA	TRBJ2-1	NA	TGTGCCAGCAGCCCGCGGGGATCCAATGAGCAGTTCTTC	CASSPRGSNEQFF
TRBV28	few	TRBJ1-4	NA	TGTGCCAGCAGTCTTCAGAATATTAATGAAAAACTGTTTTTT	CASSLQNINEKLFF
TRBV20-1	NA	TRBJ1-5	NA	TGCAGTGCTATTGGACACATAAATCAGCCCCAGCATTTT	CSAIGHINQPQHF
TRBV20-1	NA	TRBJ1-1	TRBD1	TGCAGTGCTAGAGTACTGGGAAGGGACAGAAACACTGAAGCTTTCTTT	CSARVLGRDRNTEAFF
TRBV7-8	NA	TRBJ1-3	NA	TGTGCCAGCAGCTCCCTGAGATTCTCTGGAAACACCATATATTTT	CASSSLRFSGNTIYF
TRBV7-2	many	TRBJ1-2	TRBD1	TGTGCCAGCAGCTTACAGGGGGCGTATAATGGCTACACCTTC	CASSLQGAYNGYTF
TRBV4-3	NA	TRBJ1-5	TRBD1	TGCGCCAGCAGCCAAGAATTGTCCCGGACAGGGTTCAGTCAGCCCCAGCATTTT	CASSQELSRTGFSQPQHF
TRBV24-1	NA	TRBJ2-1	NA	TGTGCCACCAGTGAAGTGGACAAATCCTACAATGAGCAGTTCTTC	CATSEVDKSYNEQFF
TRBV20-1	few	TRBJ1-1	TRBD1	TGCAGTGCTAGAGGACAGGGATGGAACACTGAAGCTTTCTTT	CSARGQGWNTEAFF
TRBV7-9	many	TRBJ2-7	NA	TGTGCCAGCAGCTTCGGCCCCCGGGACCGCAGCTACTACGAGCAGTACTTC	CASSFGPRDRSYYEQYF
TRBV20-1	NA	TRBJ2-3	TRBD2	TGCAGTGCTAGAGATCCCGGGACTAGCGGATCCACAGATACGCAGTATTTT	CSARDPGTSGSTDTQYF
TRBV5-4	NA	TRBJ1-6	TRBD1	TGTGCCAGCTTTGACAGGGGCGCGGGTCTCTCACCCCTCCACTTT	CASFDRGAGLSPLHF
TRBV7-2	NA	TRBJ2-7	NA	TGTGCCAGCAGCCTCGACCCGGCTGGCTCCTACGAGCAGTACTTC	CASSLDPAGSYEQYF